This T cell receptor beta chain came from a study of blood T cell repertoires in COVID-19. The length of the CDR3 is 18 residues. Germline CDR1 is SGHTA and CDR2 is FQGTGA. The trim removed 4 bases at V and 3 bases at J, leaving 13 bases unmatched. Sequenced by immunoSEQ multiplex PCR; TCRdb stores in-frame clones only, minus some. The sample consists of tens of thousands of clones, approximately 90% of them appearing once. The TCR originated in a woman in her fifties or sixties with acute COVID-19. The J gene is TRBJ2-1, the V gene TRBV7-3; TRBD2 aligns across 9 bases. The sample consisted of PBMCs or T cells enriched from blood (not recorded which). The DNA of the CDR3 is TGTGCCAGCAGCTCCATCGCGGGGGCGGGAGGGCTCTACAATGAGCAGTTCTTC. This sequence encodes CASSSIAGAGGLYNEQFF.